The present entry profiles one T cell receptor (beta chain) with its context. In the source study's methods: Amplified reference gene primers provided the basis for estimating nucleated cell counts. Method: immunoSEQ multiplex PCR; TCRdb's copy keeps in-frame clones and lacks some. From that table come the V and J calls and clone size; the DNA was used to work out D and trimming. The profile covers 35,000 to 50,000 clones, with approximately 81% appearing a single time and about a tenth taken by the ten largest. This entry is derived from a study of blood T cell repertoires in COVID-19. Overall study: Researchers got acute and convalescent COVID-19 samples from the United States, Italy and Spain. T cells, B-cell-depleted T cells, or PBMCs provided the cDNA or gDNA that served as material.

This CDR3 has 14 amino acids. V gave up 0 bases and J gave up 6 bases, with 10 bases separating them. Germline CDR1 SGHRS, CDR2 YFSETQ. The clonotype originates from a man aged 60 to 69 in a cohort sampled during active COVID-19. V is TRBV5-1 and J is TRBJ1-5; D is possibly TRBD1 (5 bases). What was sequenced was peripheral blood. The CDR3 DNA reads TGCGCCAGCAGCTTGGGGGAGGGGAGTCAGCCCCAGCATTTT. Protein: CASSLGEGSQPQHF.